The 12 T cell receptor beta chains below come from one sample, sequenced in a study of T cell changes during pregnancy in multiple sclerosis. Data came from immunoSEQ multiplex PCR; TCRdb stores just in-frame clones and leaves some out. Of 43,000 or so clones listed, approximately 90% are singletons. Sequencing input: PBMCs (not recorded whether the cells were cultured). The receptors shown here come from a female donor with multiple sclerosis, enrolled in a pregnancy study.

This chain joins TRBV19 and TRBJ2-2; D call uncertain. The V and J ends lost 5 bases and 0 bases respectively, with 19 bases between them. Germline values: CDR1 LNHDA, CDR2 SQIVND (reference sequence). The CDR3 length is 18 residues. The DNA of the CDR3 is TGTGCCAGTAGTTCAGGTCTGGAAACCCCTGCGAACACCGGGGAGCTGTTTTTT. It codes for CASSSGLETPANTGELFF.

V usage is TRBV11-2 and J usage is TRBJ2-7; 8 bases align to TRBD1. The ends lost 5 bases at V and 1 base at J; junction bases unmatched: 7. Germline V gives CDR1 SGHAT, CDR2 FQNNGV. The CDR3 is made up of 15 amino acids. CDR3: CASSLIQGGSYEQYF. The CDR3 coding sequence is TGTGCCAGCAGCCTTATACAGGGGGGATCCTACGAGCAGTACTTC.

The J gene is TRBJ2-1, the V gene TRBV7-2; tentative D call: TRBD2 (5 bases). Germline CDR1 is SGHTA and CDR2 is FQGNSA. V lost 2 bases and J 5 bases, leaving 7 bases between the germline ends. The CDR3 extends over 13 amino acids. CDR3 sequence reads: CASSLTEDNEQFF. The CDR3 region has the DNA TGTGCCAGCAGCTTAACGGAGGACAATGAGCAGTTCTTC.

This chain uses TRBV18 with TRBJ2-7; 13 nucleotides agree with TRBD2. The germline gives CDR1 KGHSH, CDR2 LQKENI. With 3 bases clipped from V and 3 bases from J, the junction kept 2 bases outside the gene matches. This CDR3 is 15 amino acids long. In DNA, the CDR3 is TGTGCCAGCTCACCCGGGACTAGCGGGATCTACGAGCAGTACTTC. Residues: CASSPGTSGIYEQYF.

This chain joins TRBV7-2 and TRBJ1-3; D gene unclear. Per the germline V gene, CDR1 is SGHTA and CDR2 is FQGNSA. V was trimmed by 1 base and J by 3 bases, leaving 13 bases between them. The CDR3 is made up of 16 amino acids. CDR3 DNA sequence: TGTGCCAGCAGCTTAGGAGGCAGGTTTTTTGGAAACACCATATATTTT. Translated: CASSLGGRFFGNTIYF.

This clone has just a few counts. In DNA form, the CDR3 reads TGTGCCAGCAGCTCGGACAGCAACTATGGCTACACCTTC. Its translation is CASSSDSNYGYTF. The chain joins TRBV5-4 to TRBJ1-2; D may be TRBD1 (6 bases). The CDR3 loop spans 13 amino acids. Looked up from germline, CDR1 is SGHNT and CDR2 is YYREEE (reference sequence). Trimming left V 3 bases short and J 2 bases short, with 8 bases between. Variable domain in full (rest from reference TRBV5-4 and TRBJ1-2): ETGVTQSPTHLIKTRGQQVTLRCSSQSGHNTVSWYQQALGQGPQFIFQYYREEENGRGNFPPRFSGLQFPNYSSELNVNALELDDSALYLCASSSDSNYGYTFGSGTRLTVV.

V gene TRBV28 combines with J gene TRBJ2-4; maybe TRBD2 (5 bases). The V end lost 6 bases, the J end lost 2 bases, and 8 bases lay between the germline ends. The CDR3 is made up of 13 amino acids. Germline values: CDR1 MDHEN, CDR2 SYDVKM. CDR3: CASRDSTKNIQYF. In DNA form, the CDR3 reads TGTGCCAGCAGGGACTCAACCAAAAACATTCAGTACTTC.

The genes are TRBV4-1 and TRBJ1-4, with D hard to call. Trimming pared 0 bases from V and 4 bases from J, leaving 12 bases between. Germline values: CDR1 MGHRA, CDR2 YSYEKL. CDR3 length equals 16 residues. The CDR3 loop is CASSQEPADVNEKLFF. CDR3 nucleotide sequence: TGCGCCAGCAGCCAAGAGCCGGCAGATGTTAATGAAAAACTGTTTTTT.

The rearrangement links TRBV7-2 to TRBJ2-1; D remains ambiguous. V dropped 3 bases and J dropped 0 bases, with 12 bases sitting between them. The CDR3 contains 16 residues. Germline lookup yields CDR1 SGHTA and CDR2 FQGNSA. The CDR3 loop reads CASSFPGAYSYNEQFF. The CDR3 coding sequence is TGTGCCAGCAGCTTCCCCGGCGCATACTCCTACAATGAGCAGTTCTTC.

The chain is built from TRBV10-3 and TRBJ2-7; D perhaps matches TRBD2 (6 bases). This CDR3 is 14 amino acids long. The germline V gene has CDR1 ENHRY and CDR2 SYGVKD. Trimming took 8 bases from V and 0 from J, leaving 14 bases between them. The chain's CDR3 is CAIGGQIGSYEQYF. DNA of the CDR3: TGTGCCATCGGAGGGCAGATTGGCTCCTACGAGCAGTACTTC.

This chain links TRBV18 with TRBJ2-7; TRBD2 matches 11 bases. CDR3 length equals 15 residues. CDR1 KGHSH and CDR2 LQKENI come from the germline V gene. V was clipped by 6 bases and J by 0 bases; unmatched bases: 4. CDR3: CASSRGLAGSYEQYF. The CDR3 DNA is TGTGCCAGCTCCCGCGGACTAGCGGGCTCCTACGAGCAGTACTTC.

This chain links TRBV6-5 with TRBJ1-4; D is undetermined. The CDR3 consists of 15 residues. V dropped 4 bases and J dropped 4 bases, with 13 bases sitting between them. The germline gives CDR1 MNHEY, CDR2 SVGAGI. DNA for the CDR3: TGTGCCAGCAGTTTTCTCAATCCGGGTAATGAAAAACTGTTTTTT. The encoded protein is CASSFLNPGNEKLFF.